This entry lists 12 T cell receptor beta chains sequenced from one sample in a study of glioma-infiltrating T cells after dendritic cell vaccination. Time point denoted: after dendritic cell vaccination, including at tumor progression/relapse. Assay: immunoSEQ multiplex PCR; the TCRdb copy retains only in-frame clones and omits some. Seen here are approximately 10,000 clones, about 80% observed once, and the top ten hold approximately 39%. The sample in question was blood, obtained after dendritic cell vaccination. The receptors derive from a human donor with glioblastoma.

The chain joins TRBV9 to TRBJ1-2; possibly TRBD1 for D (6 bases). The V end was cut by 0 bases, the J end by 8 bases, with 23 bases between. The CDR3 sequence is 17 residues long. Germline V lookup: CDR1 SGDLS, CDR2 YYNGEE. The CDR3 region is CASSVEGGGTKDGGYTF. The CDR3 DNA sequence: TGTGCCAGCAGCGTAGAAGGGGGGGGGACAAAGGATGGAGGCTACACCTTC. The full variable domain, in which reference TRBV9 and TRBJ1-2 provide the parts outside the CDR3, is DSGVTQTPKHLITATGQRVTLRCSPRSGDLSVYWYQQSLDQGLQFLIQYYNGEERAKGNILERFSAQQFPDLHSELNLSSLELGDSALYFCASSVEGGGTKDGGYTFGSGTRLTVV.

V gene TRBV10-3 combines with J gene TRBJ1-5; 8 nucleotides line up with TRBD1. The germline CDR1 and CDR2 sequences are ENHRY and SYGVKD. Losses at the gene ends were 4 bases for V and 0 bases for J; bases not matched to a gene: 8. This CDR3 region has 17 residues. CDR3 DNA: TGTGCCATCAGTGGGGACGGACAGGGTAATAGCAATCAGCCCCAGCATTTT. Translation: CAISGDGQGNSNQPQHF.

V gene TRBV4-3 combines with J gene TRBJ2-7, with 7 bases that match TRBD1. The CDR3 is 14 amino acids. Germline assignment: CDR1 LGHNA and CDR2 YSLEER. The V gene end was trimmed by 0 bases and the J gene end by 3 bases; junction bases not matched to a gene: 2. The CDR3 is CASSQDDRDYEQYF. CDR3 DNA sequence: TGCGCCAGCAGCCAAGATGACAGGGACTACGAGCAGTACTTC.

This clone was detected a few times. This chain joins TRBV19 and TRBJ2-4, with TRBD1 identical over 7 bases. Germline V gives CDR1 LNHDA, CDR2 SQIVND (reference sequence). The CDR3 is 15 amino acids. The junction had 7 bases not matched to a gene; V was cut back by 5 bases and J by 3 bases. CDR3 sequence reads: CASSPDRVYKNIQYF. For the CDR3, the DNA is TGTGCCAGTAGTCCTGACAGGGTTTACAAAAACATTCAGTACTTC.

This chain joins TRBV2 and TRBJ2-2; 7 nucleotides align to TRBD1. J lost 6 bases, V lost 8 bases, and 9 bases had no gene match. Germline CDR1 is SNHLY and CDR2 is FYNNEI. The CDR3 is made up of 14 amino acids. The DNA for the CDR3 is TGTGCCAGCCGAACAGGGGTTAGAGCCGGGGAGCTGTTTTTT. It encodes CASRTGVRAGELFF.

The chain combines TRBV7-2 with TRBJ2-1; TRBD2 matches 14 bases. The length of the CDR3 is 17 residues. CDR1 SGHTA and CDR2 FQGNSA come from the germline V gene. With 4 bases clipped from V and 8 bases from J, the junction kept 10 bases outside the gene matches. CDR3 amino acids: CASSSGLAGAVLDEQFF. The CDR3 DNA sequence: TGTGCCAGCAGCTCGGGACTAGCGGGAGCAGTTTTGGATGAGCAGTTCTTC.

The J gene is TRBJ2-1, the V gene TRBV4-3; 7 positions match TRBD1. J was trimmed by 7 bases and V by 4 bases; bases with no gene match: 4. The CDR3 totals 13 residues. Germline V gene data show CDR1 as LGHNA and CDR2 as YSLEER. CDR3 loop: CASSRQGRNEQFF. CDR3 nucleotides: TGCGCCAGCAGCCGACAGGGACGAAATGAGCAGTTCTTC.

In DNA, the CDR3 is TGTGCCAGCAAGGGAGGGGCGAACACCGGGGAGCTGTTTTTT. Translation: CASKGGANTGELFF. This chain connects TRBV28 to TRBJ2-2; 7 bases line up with TRBD2. CDR1 and CDR2 (germline): MDHEN, SYDVKM. CDR3 size: 14 residues. Unmatched junction bases numbered 2, after V lost 7 bases and J lost 0 bases.

Remarks on this clone: At one end the junction does not follow the germline gene, possibly because of a read error. The genes are TRBV27 and TRBJ1-1, with 8 bases identical to TRBD1. Germline values: CDR1 MNHEY, CDR2 SMNVEV (reference sequence). There are 12 residues in the CDR3. CDR3 nucleotides: TGCGAATCCCCACAGGGGGACACTGAAGCTTTCTTT. Amino acid sequence: CESPQGDTEAFF.

This clone was picked up one time. The chain is built from TRBV9 and TRBJ2-2; a weak D match, TRBD2 (5 bases). The germline V and J ends were trimmed by 3 bases and 2 bases, with 11 bases remaining between them. There are 15 residues in the CDR3. The V gene's germline CDR1 is SGDLS and CDR2 YYNGEE. The CDR3 DNA sequence: TGTGCCAGCAGCGACAGACTATTTAACACCGGGGAGCTGTTTTTT. Its protein product is CASSDRLFNTGELFF.

This clone came up a few times. The V gene is TRBV5-4, the J gene TRBJ2-2; 14 bases agree with TRBD2. The trim removed 4 bases at V and 1 base at J, leaving 6 bases unmatched. Germline values: CDR1 SGHNT, CDR2 YYREEE (reference sequence). This CDR3 is 18 amino acids long. The DNA for the CDR3 is TGTGCCAGCAGCCCTGGACTAGCGGGAGGACTGAACACCGGGGAGCTGTTTTTT. Translation: CASSPGLAGGLNTGELFF.

The chain links TRBV19 to TRBJ2-2; 13 bases map to TRBD2. Trimming removed 5 bases from V and 5 bases from J; junction bases left unmatched: 2. CDR1 and CDR2 (germline): LNHDA, SQIVND (reference sequence). CDR3 length equals 15 residues. CDR3 region: CASSLGLAGTGELFF. In DNA form, the CDR3 reads TGTGCCAGTAGTTTGGGACTAGCGGGGACCGGGGAGCTGTTTTTT.